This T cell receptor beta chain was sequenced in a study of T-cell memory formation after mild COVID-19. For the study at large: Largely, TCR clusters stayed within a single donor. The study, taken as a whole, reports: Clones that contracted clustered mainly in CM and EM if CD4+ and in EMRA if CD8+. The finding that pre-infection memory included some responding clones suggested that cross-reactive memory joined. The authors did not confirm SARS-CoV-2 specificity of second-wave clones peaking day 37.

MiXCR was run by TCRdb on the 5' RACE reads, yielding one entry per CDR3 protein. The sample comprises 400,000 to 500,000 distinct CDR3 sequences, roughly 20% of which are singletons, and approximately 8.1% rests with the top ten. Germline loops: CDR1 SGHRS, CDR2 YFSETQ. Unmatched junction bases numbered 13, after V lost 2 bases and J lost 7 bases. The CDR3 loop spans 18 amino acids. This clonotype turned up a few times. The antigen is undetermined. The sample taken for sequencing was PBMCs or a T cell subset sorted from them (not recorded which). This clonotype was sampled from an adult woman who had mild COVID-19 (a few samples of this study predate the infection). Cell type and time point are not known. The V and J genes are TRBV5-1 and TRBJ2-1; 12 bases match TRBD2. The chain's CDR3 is CASSFLPGLAGGLNEQFF. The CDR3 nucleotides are TGCGCCAGCAGCTTTCTGCCTGGCCTAGCGGGGGGGCTTAATGAGCAGTTCTTC.